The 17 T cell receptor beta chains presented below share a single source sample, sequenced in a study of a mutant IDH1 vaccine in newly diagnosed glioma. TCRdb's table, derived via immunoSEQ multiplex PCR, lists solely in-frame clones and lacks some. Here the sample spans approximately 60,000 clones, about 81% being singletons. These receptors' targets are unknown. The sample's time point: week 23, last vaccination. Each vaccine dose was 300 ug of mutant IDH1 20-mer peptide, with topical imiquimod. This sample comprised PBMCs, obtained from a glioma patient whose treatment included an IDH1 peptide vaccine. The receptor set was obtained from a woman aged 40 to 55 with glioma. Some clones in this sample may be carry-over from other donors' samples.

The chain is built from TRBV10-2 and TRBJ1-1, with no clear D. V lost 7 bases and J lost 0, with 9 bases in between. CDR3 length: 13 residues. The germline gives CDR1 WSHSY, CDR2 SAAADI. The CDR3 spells CASKTDLNTEAFF. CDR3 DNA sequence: TGCGCCAGCAAAACAGATTTGAACACTGAAGCTTTCTTT.

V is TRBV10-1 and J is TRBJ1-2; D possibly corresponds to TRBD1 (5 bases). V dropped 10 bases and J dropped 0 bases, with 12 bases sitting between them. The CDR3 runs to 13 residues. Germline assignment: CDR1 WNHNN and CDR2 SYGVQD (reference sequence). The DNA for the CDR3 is TGCGCCATCGGATCAGGGACTAACTATGGCTACACCTTC. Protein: CAIGSGTNYGYTF.

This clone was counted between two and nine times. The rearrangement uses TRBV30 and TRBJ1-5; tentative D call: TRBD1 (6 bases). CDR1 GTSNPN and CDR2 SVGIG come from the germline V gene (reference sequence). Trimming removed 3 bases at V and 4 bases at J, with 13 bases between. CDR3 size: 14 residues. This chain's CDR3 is CAWSPGQGNQPQHF. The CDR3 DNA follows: TGTGCCTGGAGCCCCGGCCAGGGGAATCAGCCCCAGCATTTT.

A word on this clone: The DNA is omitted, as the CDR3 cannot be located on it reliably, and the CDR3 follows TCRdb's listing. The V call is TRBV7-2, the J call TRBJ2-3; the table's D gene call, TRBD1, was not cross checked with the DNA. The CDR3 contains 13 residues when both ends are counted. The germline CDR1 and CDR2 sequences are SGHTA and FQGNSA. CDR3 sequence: CASSPDWGTGTYF.

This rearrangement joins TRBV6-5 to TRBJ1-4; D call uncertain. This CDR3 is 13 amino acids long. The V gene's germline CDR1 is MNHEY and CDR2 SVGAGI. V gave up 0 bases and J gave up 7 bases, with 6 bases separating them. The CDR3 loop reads CASSYSGGEKLFF. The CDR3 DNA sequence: TGTGCCAGCAGTTACTCGGGAGGTGAAAAACTGTTTTTT.

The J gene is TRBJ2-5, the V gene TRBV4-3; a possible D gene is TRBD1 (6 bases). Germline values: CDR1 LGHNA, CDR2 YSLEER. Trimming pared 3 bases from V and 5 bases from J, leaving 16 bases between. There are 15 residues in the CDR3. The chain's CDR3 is CASSQRGSGGETQYF. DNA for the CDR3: TGCGCCAGCAGCCAGAGGGGGAGCGGCGGGGAGACCCAGTACTTC.

CDR3 sequence: CASSIDRESSGVAFF. The CDR3 DNA is TGTGCCAGTAGTATAGATCGAGAATCTTCCGGCGTAGCTTTCTTT. The gene calls are TRBV19 and TRBJ1-1; no firm D call. The CDR3 length is 15 residues. Germline CDR1 is LNHDA and CDR2 is SQIVND (reference sequence). Trimming stripped 0 bases from V and 10 bases from J, with 18 bases between.

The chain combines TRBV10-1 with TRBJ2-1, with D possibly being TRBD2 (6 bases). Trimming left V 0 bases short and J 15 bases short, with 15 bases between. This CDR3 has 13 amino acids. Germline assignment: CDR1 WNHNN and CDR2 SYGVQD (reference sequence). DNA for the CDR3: TGCGCCAGCAGTGAGTCGGTAGGACTAACGCTGTTCTTC. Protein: CASSESVGLTLFF.

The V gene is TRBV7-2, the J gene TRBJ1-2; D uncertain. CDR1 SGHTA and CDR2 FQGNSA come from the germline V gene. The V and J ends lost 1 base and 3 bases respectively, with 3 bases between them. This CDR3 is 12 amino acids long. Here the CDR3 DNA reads TGTGCCAGCAGCTTAGGAGACTATGGCTACACCTTC. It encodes CASSLGDYGYTF.

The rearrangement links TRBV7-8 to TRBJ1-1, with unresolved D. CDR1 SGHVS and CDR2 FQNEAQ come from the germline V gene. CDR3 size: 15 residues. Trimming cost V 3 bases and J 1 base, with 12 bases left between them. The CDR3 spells CASSLPNSQNTEAFF. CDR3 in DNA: TGTGCCAGCAGCTTGCCCAACTCGCAGAACACTGAAGCTTTCTTT. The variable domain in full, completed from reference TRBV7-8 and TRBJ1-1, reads GAGVSQSPRYKVAKRGQDVALRCDPISGHVSLFWYQQALGQGPEFLTYFQNEAQLDKSGLPSDRFFAERPEGSVSTLKIQRTQQEDSAVYLCASSLPNSQNTEAFFGQGTRLTVV.

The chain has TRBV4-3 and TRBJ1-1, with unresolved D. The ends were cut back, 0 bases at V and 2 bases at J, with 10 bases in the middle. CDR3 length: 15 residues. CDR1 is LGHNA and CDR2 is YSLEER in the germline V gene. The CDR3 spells CASSQDLYYNTEAFF. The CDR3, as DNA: TGCGCCAGCAGCCAAGATCTGTACTACAACACTGAAGCTTTCTTT.

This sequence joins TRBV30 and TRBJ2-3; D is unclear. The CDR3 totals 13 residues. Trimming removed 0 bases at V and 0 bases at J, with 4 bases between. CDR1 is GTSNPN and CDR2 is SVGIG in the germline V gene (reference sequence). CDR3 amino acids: CAWSVSSTDTQYF. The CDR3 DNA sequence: TGTGCCTGGAGTGTATCCAGCACAGATACGCAGTATTTT.

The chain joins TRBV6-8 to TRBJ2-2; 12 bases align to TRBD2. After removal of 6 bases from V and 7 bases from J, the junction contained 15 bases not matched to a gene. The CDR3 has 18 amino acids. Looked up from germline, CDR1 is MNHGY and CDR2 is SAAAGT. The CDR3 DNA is TGTGCCAGCAGGTACCAACACGGACTAGCGGGGAGTGTCGGGGAGCTGTTTTTT. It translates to CASRYQHGLAGSVGELFF.

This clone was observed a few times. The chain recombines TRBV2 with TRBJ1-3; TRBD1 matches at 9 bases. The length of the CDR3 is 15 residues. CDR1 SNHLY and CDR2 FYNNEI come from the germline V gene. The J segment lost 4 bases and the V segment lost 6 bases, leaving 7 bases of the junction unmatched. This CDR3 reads CASSADRGIGNTIYF. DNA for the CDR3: TGTGCCAGCAGCGCGGACAGGGGAATCGGAAACACCATATATTTT.

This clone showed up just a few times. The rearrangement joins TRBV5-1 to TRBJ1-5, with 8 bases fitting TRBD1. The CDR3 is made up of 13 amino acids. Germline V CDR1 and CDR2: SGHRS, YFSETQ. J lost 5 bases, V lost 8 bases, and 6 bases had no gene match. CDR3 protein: CASQGARDQPQHF. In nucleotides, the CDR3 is TGCGCCAGTCAGGGGGCGCGGGATCAGCCCCAGCATTTT.

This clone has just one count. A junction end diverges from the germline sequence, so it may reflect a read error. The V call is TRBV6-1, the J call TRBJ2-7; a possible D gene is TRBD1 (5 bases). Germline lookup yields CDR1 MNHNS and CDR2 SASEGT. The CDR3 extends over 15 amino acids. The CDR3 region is CASIEIGHSSYEQYF. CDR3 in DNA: TGTGCCAGCATTGAAATTGGACATAGCTCCTACGAGCAGTACTTC.

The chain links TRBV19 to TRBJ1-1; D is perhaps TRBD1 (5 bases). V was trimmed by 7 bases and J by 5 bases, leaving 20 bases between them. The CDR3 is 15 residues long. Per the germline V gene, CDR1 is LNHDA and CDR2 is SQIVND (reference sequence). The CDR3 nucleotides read TGTGCCAGTACCCTTCGAGTCCTCAGGGCAACTGAAGCTTTCTTT. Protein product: CASTLRVLRATEAFF.